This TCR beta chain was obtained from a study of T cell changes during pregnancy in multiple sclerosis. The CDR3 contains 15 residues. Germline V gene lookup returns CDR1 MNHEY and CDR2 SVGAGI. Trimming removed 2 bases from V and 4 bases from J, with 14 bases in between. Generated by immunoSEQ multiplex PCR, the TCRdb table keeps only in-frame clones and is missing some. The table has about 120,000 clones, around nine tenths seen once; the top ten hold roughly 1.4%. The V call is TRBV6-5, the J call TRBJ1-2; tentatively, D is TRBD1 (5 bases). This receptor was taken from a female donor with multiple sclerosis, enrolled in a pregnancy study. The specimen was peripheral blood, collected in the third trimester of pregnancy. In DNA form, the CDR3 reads TGTGCCAGCAGTTACGCCCCAGGGTATCCCTATGGCTACACCTTC. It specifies CASSYAPGYPYGYTF.